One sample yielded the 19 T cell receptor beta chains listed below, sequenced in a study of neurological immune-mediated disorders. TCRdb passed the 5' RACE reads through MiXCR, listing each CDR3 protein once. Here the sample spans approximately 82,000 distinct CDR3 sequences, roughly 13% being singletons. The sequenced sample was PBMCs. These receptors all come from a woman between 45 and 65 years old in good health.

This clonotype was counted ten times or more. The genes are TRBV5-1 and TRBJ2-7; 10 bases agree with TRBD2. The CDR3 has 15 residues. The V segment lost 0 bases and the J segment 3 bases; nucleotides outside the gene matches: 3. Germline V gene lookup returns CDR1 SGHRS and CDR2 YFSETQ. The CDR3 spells CASSLVAGGGYEQYF. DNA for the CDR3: TGCGCCAGCAGCTTGGTAGCGGGAGGTGGCTACGAGCAGTACTTC.

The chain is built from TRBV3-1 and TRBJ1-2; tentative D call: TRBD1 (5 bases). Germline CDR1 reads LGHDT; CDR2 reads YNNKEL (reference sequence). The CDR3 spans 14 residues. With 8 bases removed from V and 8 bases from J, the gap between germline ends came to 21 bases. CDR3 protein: CASCPGTRTSGYTF. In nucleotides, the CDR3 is TGTGCCAGCTGTCCCGGGACCCGGACGTCCGGCTACACCTTC.

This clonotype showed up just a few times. CDR3 loop: CASSLGGPVQETQYF. DNA of the CDR3: TGTGCCAGCAGCTTAGGAGGGCCAGTCCAAGAGACCCAGTACTTC. The chain uses TRBV11-3 and TRBJ2-5; TRBD2 might be the D (5 bases). This CDR3 has 15 amino acids. Looked up from germline, CDR1 is SGHNT and CDR2 is YENEEA. V lost 1 base to trimming and J lost 1 base, with 10 bases between them. Full variable domain (rest looked up from reference TRBV11-3 and TRBJ2-5): EAGVVQSPRYKIIEKKQPVAFWCNPISGHNTLYWYLQNLGQGPELLIRYENEEAVDDSQLPKDRFSAERLKGVDSTLKIQPAELGDSAVYLCASSLGGPVQETQYFGPGTRLLVL.

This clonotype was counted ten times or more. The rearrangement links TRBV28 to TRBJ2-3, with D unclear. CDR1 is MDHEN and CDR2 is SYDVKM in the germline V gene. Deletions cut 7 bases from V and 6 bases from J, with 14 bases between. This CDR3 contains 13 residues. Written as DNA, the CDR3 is TGTGCCAGCATTTCCAGCGCTGGGGATACGCAGTATTTT. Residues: CASISSAGDTQYF. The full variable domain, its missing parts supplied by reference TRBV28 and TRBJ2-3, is DVKVTQSSRYLVKRTGEKVFLECVQDMDHENMFWYRQDPGLGLRLIYFSYDVKMKEKGDIPEGYSVSREKKERFSLILESASTNQTSMYLCASISSAGDTQYFGPGTRLTVL.

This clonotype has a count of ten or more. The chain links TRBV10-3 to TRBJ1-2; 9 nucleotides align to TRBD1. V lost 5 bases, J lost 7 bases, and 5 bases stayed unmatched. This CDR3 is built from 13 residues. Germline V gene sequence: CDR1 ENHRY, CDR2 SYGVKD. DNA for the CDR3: TGTGCCATCAGTATTACAGGGGGCCTTGGCTACACCTTC. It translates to CAISITGGLGYTF.

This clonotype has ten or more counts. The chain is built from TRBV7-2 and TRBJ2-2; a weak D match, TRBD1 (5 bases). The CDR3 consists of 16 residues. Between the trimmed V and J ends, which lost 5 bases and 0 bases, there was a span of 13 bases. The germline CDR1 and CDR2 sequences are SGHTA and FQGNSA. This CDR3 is CASSARGSTNTGELFF. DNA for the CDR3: TGTGCCAGCAGCGCTAGGGGCTCGACGAACACCGGGGAGCTGTTTTTT.

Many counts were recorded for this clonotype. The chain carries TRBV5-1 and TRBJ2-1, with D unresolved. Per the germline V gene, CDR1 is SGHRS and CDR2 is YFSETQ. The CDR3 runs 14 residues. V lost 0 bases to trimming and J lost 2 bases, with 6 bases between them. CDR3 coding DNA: TGCGCCAGCAGCTTGGAGGCAACCTACAATGAGCAGTTCTTC. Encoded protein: CASSLEATYNEQFF. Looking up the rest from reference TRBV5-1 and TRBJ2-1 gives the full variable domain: KAGVTQTPRYLIKTRGQQVTLSCSPISGHRSVSWYQQTPGQGLQFLFEYFSETQRNKGNFPGRFSGRQFSNSRSEMNVSTLELGDSALYLCASSLEATYNEQFFGPGTRLTVL.

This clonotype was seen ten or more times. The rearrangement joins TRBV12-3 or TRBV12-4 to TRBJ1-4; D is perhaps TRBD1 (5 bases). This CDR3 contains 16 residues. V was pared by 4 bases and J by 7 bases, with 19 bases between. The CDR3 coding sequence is TGTGCCAGCAGTTCCGTTTGGGGCCAAGGGGTTGAAAAACTGTTTTTT. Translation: CASSSVWGQGVEKLFF.

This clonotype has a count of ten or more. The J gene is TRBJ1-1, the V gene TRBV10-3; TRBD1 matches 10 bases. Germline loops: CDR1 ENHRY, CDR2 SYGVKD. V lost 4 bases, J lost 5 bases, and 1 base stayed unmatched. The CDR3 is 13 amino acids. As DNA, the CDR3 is TGTGCCATCAGTGGGACAGGGGGGACTGAAGCTTTCTTT. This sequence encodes CAISGTGGTEAFF.

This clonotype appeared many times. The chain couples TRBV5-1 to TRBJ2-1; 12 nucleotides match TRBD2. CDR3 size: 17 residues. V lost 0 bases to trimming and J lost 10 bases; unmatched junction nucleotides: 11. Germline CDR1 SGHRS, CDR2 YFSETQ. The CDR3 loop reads CASSLAPTSGGKGEQFF. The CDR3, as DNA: TGCGCCAGCAGCTTGGCCCCGACTAGCGGGGGAAAGGGGGAGCAGTTCTTC.

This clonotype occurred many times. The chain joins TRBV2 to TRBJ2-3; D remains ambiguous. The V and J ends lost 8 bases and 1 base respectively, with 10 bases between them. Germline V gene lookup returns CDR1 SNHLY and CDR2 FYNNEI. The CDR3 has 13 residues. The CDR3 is CASAIRGTDTQYF. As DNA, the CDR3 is TGTGCCAGCGCGATTAGGGGCACAGATACGCAGTATTTT.

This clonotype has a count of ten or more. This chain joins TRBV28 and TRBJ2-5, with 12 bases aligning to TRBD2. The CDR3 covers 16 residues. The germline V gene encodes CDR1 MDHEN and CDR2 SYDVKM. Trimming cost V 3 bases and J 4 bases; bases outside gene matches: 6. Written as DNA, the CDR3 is TGTGCCAGCAGTTTCCGGCTAGCGGGAGGGGTAGAGACCCAGTACTTC. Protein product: CASSFRLAGGVETQYF.

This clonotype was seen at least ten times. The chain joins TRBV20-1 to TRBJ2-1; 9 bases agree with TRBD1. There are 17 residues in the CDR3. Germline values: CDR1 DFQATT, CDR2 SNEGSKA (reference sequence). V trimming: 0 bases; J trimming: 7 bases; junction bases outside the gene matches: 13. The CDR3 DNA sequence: TGCAGTGCTAGAGATACCGGACAGGGGTGGCAATATAATGAGCAGTTCTTC. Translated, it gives CSARDTGQGWQYNEQFF.

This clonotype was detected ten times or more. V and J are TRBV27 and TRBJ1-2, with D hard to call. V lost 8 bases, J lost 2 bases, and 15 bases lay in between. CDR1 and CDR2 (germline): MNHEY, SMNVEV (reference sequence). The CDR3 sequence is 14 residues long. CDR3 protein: CASRMRRENYGYTF. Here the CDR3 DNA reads TGTGCCAGCCGCATGCGACGGGAAAACTATGGCTACACCTTC.

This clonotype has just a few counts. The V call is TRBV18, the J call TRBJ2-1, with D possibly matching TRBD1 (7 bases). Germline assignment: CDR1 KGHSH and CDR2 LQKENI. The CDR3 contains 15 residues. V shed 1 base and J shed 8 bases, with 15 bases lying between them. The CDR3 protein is CASSPQGAGSDEQFF. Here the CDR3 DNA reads TGTGCCAGCTCACCACAGGGGGCGGGGAGCGATGAGCAGTTCTTC.

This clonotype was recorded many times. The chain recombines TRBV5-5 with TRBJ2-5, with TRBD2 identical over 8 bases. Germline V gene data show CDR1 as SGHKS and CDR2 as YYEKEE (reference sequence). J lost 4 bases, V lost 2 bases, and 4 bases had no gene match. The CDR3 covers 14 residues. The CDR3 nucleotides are TGTGCCAGCAGCTTCGAAGGACTAGCAGAGACCCAGTACTTC. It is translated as CASSFEGLAETQYF.

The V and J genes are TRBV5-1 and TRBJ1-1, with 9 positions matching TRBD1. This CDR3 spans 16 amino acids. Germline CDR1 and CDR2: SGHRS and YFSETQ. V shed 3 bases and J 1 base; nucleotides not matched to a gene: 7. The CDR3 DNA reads TGCGCCAGCAGCTCCCGGGACAGGGTTTCGAACACTGAAGCTTTCTTT. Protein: CASSSRDRVSNTEAFF.

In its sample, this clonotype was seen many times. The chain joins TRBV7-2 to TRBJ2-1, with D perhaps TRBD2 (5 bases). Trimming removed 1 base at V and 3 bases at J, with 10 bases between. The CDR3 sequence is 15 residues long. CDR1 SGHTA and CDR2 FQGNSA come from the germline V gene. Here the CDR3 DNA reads TGTGCCAGCAGCTTAGATTTAGCGCTCTACAATGAGCAGTTCTTC. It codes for CASSLDLALYNEQFF.

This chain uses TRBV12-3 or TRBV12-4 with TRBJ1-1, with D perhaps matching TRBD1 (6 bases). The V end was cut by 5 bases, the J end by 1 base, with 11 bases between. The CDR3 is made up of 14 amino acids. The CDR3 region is CASSLRDTNTEAFF. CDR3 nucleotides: TGTGCCAGCAGTCTCCGGGACACGAACACTGAAGCTTTCTTT.